The rows below give T cell receptor beta chains drawn from one sample of a study of cytomegalovirus exposure and HLA in healthy donors. Sequencing used immunoSEQ multiplex PCR; TCRdb keeps in-frame clones, though not all of them. This table holds 130,000 to 150,000 clones, around four fifths found once. Specimen: PBMCs. All receptors come from a female donor in good health and CMV-seronegative. The CDR3 runs from the conserved cysteine through the conserved F or W. The order of the fields is clone size, V gene, D gene, J gene, CDR3 DNA, CDR3 protein. The D gene is left open where the match is weak. The size of a clone is reported for some rows only, either as once, few or many, or as a class for expanded clones.

clone_size: -
v_call: TRBV5-6
d_call: TRBD1
j_call: TRBJ2-3
cdr3_nt: TGTGCCAGCAGCTTAACCTCTCGACGGGACAGTAGCACAGATACGCAGTATTTT
cdr3_aa: CASSLTSRRDSSTDTQYF

clone_size: -
v_call: TRBV7-6
d_call: -
j_call: TRBJ2-6
cdr3_nt: TGTGCCAGCAGCCCACTTAACTCTGGGGCCAACGTCCTGACTTTC
cdr3_aa: CASSPLNSGANVLTF

clone_size: once
v_call: TRBV7-6
d_call: TRBD2
j_call: TRBJ2-1
cdr3_nt: TGTGCCAGCAGCCTAACGACTAGCGGGACTGGATCCAATGAGCAGTTCTTC
cdr3_aa: CASSLTTSGTGSNEQFF

clone_size: once
v_call: TRBV28
d_call: TRBD2
j_call: TRBJ2-1
cdr3_nt: TGTGCCAGCAGTTTTAGACTAGCTAAAAACAATGAGCAGTTCTTC
cdr3_aa: CASSFRLAKNNEQFF

clone_size: -
v_call: TRBV10-3
d_call: TRBD2
j_call: TRBJ2-1
cdr3_nt: TGTGCCATCAGTGAGTCGATTGTTCTAGCGGGAGGGAATGAGCAGTTCTTC
cdr3_aa: CAISESIVLAGGNEQFF

clone_size: -
v_call: TRBV15
d_call: -
j_call: TRBJ1-1
cdr3_nt: TGTGCCACCAGCAGAGAGATACCCCGGGTCACTGAAGCTTTCTTT
cdr3_aa: CATSREIPRVTEAFF

clone_size: -
v_call: TRBV10-3
d_call: -
j_call: TRBJ2-3
cdr3_nt: TGTGCCATCAGTGAGGTAGCGGATAGCACAGATACGCAGTATTTT
cdr3_aa: CAISEVADSTDTQYF

clone_size: -
v_call: TRBV10-1
d_call: -
j_call: TRBJ1-5
cdr3_nt: TGCGCCAGCAGGGCGAACAGACCTAGCAATCAGCCCCAGCATTTT
cdr3_aa: CASRANRPSNQPQHF

clone_size: few
v_call: TRBV2
d_call: -
j_call: TRBJ2-1
cdr3_nt: TGTGCCAGCAGTGAAGGCAGGGGCTCCTACAATGAGCAGTTCTTC
cdr3_aa: CASSEGRGSYNEQFF

clone_size: -
v_call: TRBV6-6
d_call: -
j_call: TRBJ1-3
cdr3_nt: TGTGCCAGCCGGGGGGGGGCTGGAAACACCATATATTTT
cdr3_aa: CASRGGAGNTIYF

clone_size: few
v_call: TRBV29-1
d_call: -
j_call: TRBJ1-1
cdr3_nt: TGCAGCGTGGGAGACACTGAAGCTTTCTTT
cdr3_aa: CSVGDTEAFF

clone_size: -
v_call: TRBV30
d_call: -
j_call: TRBJ1-1
cdr3_nt: TGTGCCTGGAGTGTTGACAGACACACTGAAGCTTTCTTT
cdr3_aa: CAWSVDRHTEAFF

clone_size: -
v_call: TRBV7-9
d_call: -
j_call: TRBJ2-7
cdr3_nt: TGTGCCAGCAGCTACCAGGGGGGCTACGAGCAGTACTTC
cdr3_aa: CASSYQGGYEQYF